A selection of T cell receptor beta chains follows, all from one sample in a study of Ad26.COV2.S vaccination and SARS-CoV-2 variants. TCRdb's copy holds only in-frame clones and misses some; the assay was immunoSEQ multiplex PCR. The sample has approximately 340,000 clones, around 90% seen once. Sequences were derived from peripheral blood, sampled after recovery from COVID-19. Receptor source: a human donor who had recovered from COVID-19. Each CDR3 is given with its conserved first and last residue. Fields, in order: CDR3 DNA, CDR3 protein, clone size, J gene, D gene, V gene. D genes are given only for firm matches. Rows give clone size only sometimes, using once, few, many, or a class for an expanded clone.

cdr3_nt: TGCGCCAGCAGCCATAAAATAAACTATGGCTACACCTTC
cdr3_aa: CASSHKINYGYTF
clone_size: .
j_call: TRBJ1-2
d_call: .
v_call: TRBV4-1

cdr3_nt: TGTGCCAGCAGTGAGGTGGGATCCACTGAAGCTTTCTTT
cdr3_aa: CASSEVGSTEAFF
clone_size: .
j_call: TRBJ1-1
d_call: .
v_call: TRBV2

cdr3_nt: TGCAGCGTTGGGGAGACCCAGTACTTC
cdr3_aa: CSVGETQYF
clone_size: .
j_call: TRBJ2-5
d_call: .
v_call: TRBV29-1

cdr3_nt: TGTGCCAGCAGCCCTGTCCCGGGACAGGGTTTTGAAGGTTTCTTT
cdr3_aa: CASSPVPGQGFEGFF
clone_size: .
j_call: TRBJ1-1
d_call: TRBD1
v_call: TRBV5-4

cdr3_nt: TGTGCCAGCAGCCAAGAGAGACAGGTTATCGGGGAGCTGTTTTTT
cdr3_aa: CASSQERQVIGELFF
clone_size: once
j_call: TRBJ2-2
d_call: .
v_call: TRBV3-1/TRBV3-2

cdr3_nt: TGTGCCAGCAGTTACAGTGGCGCAGGTTACGAGCAGTACTTC
cdr3_aa: CASSYSGAGYEQYF
clone_size: .
j_call: TRBJ2-7
d_call: .
v_call: TRBV6-2/TRBV6-3

cdr3_nt: TGTGCCAGTGGAGCTTTCTACATAGGGACACACCCAAACACTGAAGCTTTCTTT
cdr3_aa: CASGAFYIGTHPNTEAFF
clone_size: .
j_call: TRBJ1-1
d_call: .
v_call: TRBV19

cdr3_nt: TGTGCCAGCTGGTCAGGGGCCTCCTACGAGCAGTACTTC
cdr3_aa: CASWSGASYEQYF
clone_size: .
j_call: TRBJ2-7
d_call: .
v_call: TRBV2

cdr3_nt: TGTGCCAGCAGTCCACACACAGGGATCGGCAATCAGCCCCAGCATTTT
cdr3_aa: CASSPHTGIGNQPQHF
clone_size: once
j_call: TRBJ1-5
d_call: .
v_call: TRBV28

cdr3_nt: TGTGCCAGCAGTGAGCCGGAAAGCTCCTATAATTCACCCCTCCACTTT
cdr3_aa: CASSEPESSYNSPLHF
clone_size: .
j_call: TRBJ1-6
d_call: .
v_call: TRBV2

cdr3_nt: TGTGCCAGCAGCGTGGACGTAACGGGGGAGCTGTTTTTT
cdr3_aa: CASSVDVTGELFF
clone_size: .
j_call: TRBJ2-2
d_call: .
v_call: TRBV7-2

cdr3_nt: TGCGCCAGCAGCTCGGGTGACAGGGTCACTGAAGCTTTCTTT
cdr3_aa: CASSSGDRVTEAFF
clone_size: .
j_call: TRBJ1-1
d_call: TRBD1
v_call: TRBV5-1

cdr3_nt: TGTGCCAGCAGTCCATCTCGGACAGGGAACACCGGGGAGCTGTTTTTT
cdr3_aa: CASSPSRTGNTGELFF
clone_size: .
j_call: TRBJ2-2
d_call: TRBD1
v_call: TRBV27

cdr3_nt: TGTGCCAGCTCACGGGGCAAGGACACTGAAGCTTTCTTT
cdr3_aa: CASSRGKDTEAFF
clone_size: .
j_call: TRBJ1-1
d_call: .
v_call: TRBV18

cdr3_nt: TGTGCCAGCAGCCTCCAGGCTGAGGGCTACACCTTC
cdr3_aa: CASSLQAEGYTF
clone_size: once
j_call: TRBJ1-2
d_call: .
v_call: TRBV13

cdr3_nt: TGTGCCAGCAGCTACAATGAGCAGTTCTTC
cdr3_aa: CASSYNEQFF
clone_size: .
j_call: TRBJ2-1
d_call: .
v_call: TRBV21-1

cdr3_nt: TGCAGCGACCAGGGGAACACCGGGGAGCTGTTTTTT
cdr3_aa: CSDQGNTGELFF
clone_size: .
j_call: TRBJ2-2
d_call: .
v_call: TRBV29-1

cdr3_nt: TGTGCCAGCAGTTATCCCTCCAACCACGAGCAGTACTTC
cdr3_aa: CASSYPSNHEQYF
clone_size: .
j_call: TRBJ2-7
d_call: .
v_call: TRBV12-3/TRBV12-4

cdr3_nt: TGTGCCAGCAGCGCCTTAGGGGGTGTTCGGGGACCCTATGGCTACACCTTC
cdr3_aa: CASSALGGVRGPYGYTF
clone_size: .
j_call: TRBJ1-2
d_call: .
v_call: TRBV9

cdr3_nt: TGTGCCAGCAGTTACTCGCGGGGCGGCTACGAGCAGTACTTC
cdr3_aa: CASSYSRGGYEQYF
clone_size: .
j_call: TRBJ2-7
d_call: .
v_call: TRBV6-5

cdr3_nt: TGTGCCAGCAGCCGGGACGCCTACGAGCAGTACTTC
cdr3_aa: CASSRDAYEQYF
clone_size: .
j_call: TRBJ2-7
d_call: .
v_call: TRBV5-5

cdr3_nt: TGTGCCAGCAGCTTAGGGGGGATTAACACTGAAGCTTTCTTT
cdr3_aa: CASSLGGINTEAFF
clone_size: .
j_call: TRBJ1-1
d_call: .
v_call: TRBV7-2

cdr3_nt: TGCGCCAGCAGCCAAGATCCCTGGATTTATGGCTACACCTTC
cdr3_aa: CASSQDPWIYGYTF
clone_size: few
j_call: TRBJ1-2
d_call: .
v_call: TRBV4-1

cdr3_nt: TGTGCCAGCACCCACCCGACTGGACCGGGGCGCGAGCAGTACTTC
cdr3_aa: CASTHPTGPGREQYF
clone_size: few
j_call: TRBJ2-7
d_call: .
v_call: TRBV6-5

cdr3_nt: TGTGCCAGCAGCGTAGGGGAGAAACGAGACAATGAGCAGTTCTTC
cdr3_aa: CASSVGEKRDNEQFF
clone_size: .
j_call: TRBJ2-1
d_call: .
v_call: TRBV9

cdr3_nt: TGTGCTAGTGGTTTGCTAAACAGGGAAGCTTTCTTT
cdr3_aa: CASGLLNREAFF
clone_size: .
j_call: TRBJ1-1
d_call: .
v_call: TRBV12-5

cdr3_nt: TGTGCCATTACCTCGGGGGGGAGGCCAGATACGCAGTATTTT
cdr3_aa: CAITSGGRPDTQYF
clone_size: .
j_call: TRBJ2-3
d_call: TRBD2
v_call: TRBV2

cdr3_nt: TGTGCCAGCAGCCGACCCAGCTCCTACAATGAGCAGTTCTTC
cdr3_aa: CASSRPSSYNEQFF
clone_size: .
j_call: TRBJ2-1
d_call: .
v_call: TRBV11-2

cdr3_nt: TGTGCCAGCAGTTCCTTAGCCCAGCCCCAGCATTTT
cdr3_aa: CASSSLAQPQHF
clone_size: .
j_call: TRBJ1-5
d_call: .
v_call: TRBV12-3/TRBV12-4

cdr3_nt: TGTGCCAGCAGTTACGCCACGACGTTCTACGAGCAGTACTTC
cdr3_aa: CASSYATTFYEQYF
clone_size: .
j_call: TRBJ2-7
d_call: .
v_call: TRBV6-5

cdr3_nt: TGTGCCAGCAGTGAGGAGGGGACAGGGGTAGAAAAACTGTTTTTT
cdr3_aa: CASSEEGTGVEKLFF
clone_size: .
j_call: TRBJ1-4
d_call: TRBD1
v_call: TRBV25-1

cdr3_nt: TGTGCCACCAGTGACAGGACCGGGGAGCTGTTTTTT
cdr3_aa: CATSDRTGELFF
clone_size: once
j_call: TRBJ2-2
d_call: .
v_call: TRBV24-1

cdr3_nt: TGTGCCAGCAGCAAGGAGACAGGAATCTATGGCTACACCTTC
cdr3_aa: CASSKETGIYGYTF
clone_size: .
j_call: TRBJ1-2
d_call: .
v_call: TRBV7-2

cdr3_nt: TGTGCCAGCAGCTTAGGGTCCACAGGGGGCTCCTACGAGCAGTACTTC
cdr3_aa: CASSLGSTGGSYEQYF
clone_size: .
j_call: TRBJ2-7
d_call: TRBD1
v_call: TRBV7-9

cdr3_nt: TGTGCCACCAGTGACCGGGGAGGAACAGATACGCAGTATTTT
cdr3_aa: CATSDRGGTDTQYF
clone_size: .
j_call: TRBJ2-3
d_call: .
v_call: TRBV24-1

cdr3_nt: TGCAGTGCTTGGGGGGACACCATATATTTT
cdr3_aa: CSAWGDTIYF
clone_size: .
j_call: TRBJ1-3
d_call: .
v_call: TRBV20-1